What follows are 29 T cell receptor beta chains derived from one specimen sequenced in a study of OX40 agonist ivuxolimab in advanced cancers. Profiled with immunoSEQ multiplex PCR; TCRdb holds only in-frame clones, not every one. The table has approximately 75,000 clones, 70% to 90% seen once. Material: CD4+ or CD8+ T cells sorted from blood, obtained in a trial of the OX40 agonist ivuxolimab. These receptors were taken from an adult with an advanced solid tumor such as melanoma, head and neck, liver or kidney cancer.

The chain couples TRBV4-3 to TRBJ2-7, with a tentative D call TRBD1 (5 bases). Germline V gene data show CDR1 as LGHNA and CDR2 as YSLEER. Trimming cost V 1 base and J 2 bases, with 18 bases left between them. The CDR3 is 17 residues long. Written as DNA, the CDR3 is TGCGCCAGCAGCCAAGCCCTGGGCGGACACCCTGCCTACGAGCAGTACTTC. Translating it yields CASSQALGGHPAYEQYF.

V is TRBV2 and J is TRBJ1-5; a weak D match, TRBD1 (6 bases). The CDR3 loop spans 15 amino acids. Germline CDR1 reads SNHLY; CDR2 reads FYNNEI. Trimming shortened V by 6 bases and J by 4 bases, and 16 bases separated the two germline ends. The CDR3 DNA follows: TGTGCCAGCAGGGATGGACAGAACCTAAATCAGCCCCAGCATTTT. Translation: CASRDGQNLNQPQHF.

As DNA, the CDR3 is TGTGCCATCAACATCCCGGGACTCGACAATGAGCAGTTCTTC. Its protein product is CAINIPGLDNEQFF. The J gene is TRBJ2-1, the V gene TRBV10-3, with D perhaps matching TRBD2 (6 bases). V lost 7 bases and J 5 bases, leaving 15 bases between the germline ends. This CDR3 has 14 amino acids. CDR1 and CDR2 (germline): ENHRY, SYGVKD.

V and J are TRBV11-2 and TRBJ1-1; 8 bases line up with TRBD1. CDR1 SGHAT and CDR2 FQNNGV come from the germline V gene. The CDR3 contains 15 residues. The ends lost 5 bases at V and 0 bases at J; junction bases unmatched: 5. CDR3 loop: CASSRRTGLNTEAFF. CDR3 nucleotides: TGTGCCAGCAGCCGCCGGACAGGGTTGAACACTGAAGCTTTCTTT.

The chain recombines TRBV6-5 with TRBJ2-1; D is possibly TRBD2 (5 bases). CDR3 size: 13 residues. In germline, CDR1 is MNHEY, CDR2 SVGAGI. Trimming left V 8 bases short and J 8 bases short, with 16 bases between. CDR3 sequence reads: CASGRARQDEQFF. DNA for the CDR3: TGTGCCAGCGGGCGGGCACGCCAGGATGAGCAGTTCTTC.

This chain links TRBV18 with TRBJ1-3; 7 bases are a match to TRBD1. Germline lookup yields CDR1 KGHSH and CDR2 LQKENI. The V and J ends lost 2 bases and 0 bases, in that order; junction bases with no gene match: 7. The CDR3 spans 17 residues. As DNA, the CDR3 is TGTGCCAGCTCACCAATGGGACAGAGCTACTCTGGAAACACCATATATTTT. As protein: CASSPMGQSYSGNTIYF. Variable domain in full (rest from reference TRBV18 and TRBJ1-3): NAGVMQNPRHLVRRRGQEARLRCSPMKGHSHVYWYRQLPEEGLKFMVYLQKENIIDESGMPKERFSAEFPKEGPSILRIQQVVRGDSAAYFCASSPMGQSYSGNTIYFGEGSWLTVV.

This clone was seen only once. The J gene is TRBJ1-1, the V gene TRBV7-2; a possible D gene is TRBD1 (6 bases). Germline V gene data show CDR1 as SGHTA and CDR2 as FQGNSA. V lost 1 base and J 3 bases, leaving 9 bases between the germline ends. The CDR3 consists of 14 residues. The CDR3 DNA sequence: TGTGCCAGCAGCTTAGTCGACAGGCACACTGAAGCTTTCTTT. This encodes CASSLVDRHTEAFF. Drawing the rest from reference TRBV7-2 and TRBJ1-1, the complete variable domain is GAGVSQSPSNKVTEKGKDVELRCDPISGHTALYWYRQSLGQGLEFLIYFQGNSAPDKSGLPSDRFSAERTGGSVSTLTIQRTQQEDSAVYLCASSLVDRHTEAFFGQGTRLTVV.

In its sample, this clone was seen a few times. The chain carries TRBV15 and TRBJ2-5; possibly TRBD1 for D (6 bases). CDR1 is LNHNV and CDR2 is YYDKDF in the germline V gene (reference sequence). This CDR3 region has 14 residues. V lost 6 bases to trimming and J lost 2 bases, with 13 bases between them. The CDR3: CATSKNRAQETQYF. CDR3 in DNA: TGTGCCACCAGTAAAAACAGGGCGCAAGAGACCCAGTACTTC. The full variable domain, in which reference TRBV15 and TRBJ2-5 provide the parts outside the CDR3, is DAMVIQNPRYQVTQFGKPVTLSCSQTLNHNVMYWYQQKSSQAPKLLFHYYDKDFNNEADTPDNFQSRRPNTSFCFLDIRSPGLGDTAMYLCATSKNRAQETQYFGPGTRLLVL.

The chain links TRBV19 to TRBJ1-1; 7 bases match TRBD1. Losses at the gene ends were 10 bases for V and 2 bases for J; bases not matched to a gene: 13. Germline V gene lookup returns CDR1 LNHDA and CDR2 SQIVND (reference sequence). This CDR3 is built from 15 residues. DNA for the CDR3: TGTGCCACTAAGGGGCCCGGGACAGTAAACACTGAAGCTTTCTTT. Its translation is CATKGPGTVNTEAFF.

This clone showed up just once. The gene calls are TRBV7-9 and TRBJ1-2; 7 bases agree with TRBD1. The CDR3 has 15 amino acids. Germline V gene data show CDR1 as SEHNR and CDR2 as FQNEAQ (reference sequence). V trimming: 3 bases; J trimming: 8 bases; junction bases outside the gene matches: 12. In DNA, the CDR3 is TGTGCCAGCAGCTTGGGGGACAGAGCTTTGAGCGGCTACACCTTC. Translation: CASSLGDRALSGYTF.

The CDR3 protein is CASSRVGGGSYEQYF. CDR3 bases: TGCGCCAGCAGCCGCGTGGGAGGGGGCTCCTACGAGCAGTACTTC. This chain uses TRBV5-1 with TRBJ2-7, with D possibly matching TRBD2 (7 bases). The CDR3 covers 15 residues. The V gene lost 4 bases and the J gene lost 0 bases, with 14 bases spanning the gap. The germline gives CDR1 SGHRS, CDR2 YFSETQ.

This chain connects TRBV19 to TRBJ1-5; D remains unclear. Germline CDR1 and CDR2: LNHDA and SQIVND (reference sequence). Trimming stripped 6 bases from V and 7 bases from J, with 10 bases between. The CDR3 runs 12 residues. CDR3 in amino acids: CASRGSRQPQHF. CDR3 coding DNA: TGTGCCAGTAGGGGGTCCCGCCAGCCCCAGCATTTT.

This clone has just one count. This chain connects TRBV6-5 to TRBJ1-2, with D possibly TRBD1 on 5 matching bases. Between the trimmed V and J ends, which lost 6 bases and 3 bases, there was a span of 17 bases. Germline V gene sequence: CDR1 MNHEY, CDR2 SVGAGI. The CDR3 has 15 amino acids. CDR3 coding DNA: TGTGCCAGCAGCCGTGGGGGAGGGACGGACTATGGCTACACCTTC. This encodes CASSRGGGTDYGYTF.

This CDR3 is CASSYRDNTEAFF. The DNA for the CDR3 is TGTGCCAGCAGCTACCGGGACAACACTGAAGCTTTCTTT. The chain recombines TRBV5-4 with TRBJ1-1, with a tentative D call TRBD1 (5 bases). The CDR3 has 13 residues. Trimming left V 3 bases short and J 2 bases short, with 8 bases between. Germline CDR1 is SGHNT and CDR2 is YYREEE (reference sequence).

The CDR3 DNA follows: TGTGCCAGCAGCCCCGTGTCAGGGACGGGCAACTATGGCTACACCTTC. It encodes CASSPVSGTGNYGYTF. The rearrangement joins TRBV13 to TRBJ1-2; D perhaps matches TRBD1 (5 bases). Germline CDR1 and CDR2: PRHDT and FYEKMQ (reference sequence). Trimming stripped 5 bases from V and 2 bases from J, with 18 bases between. The length of the CDR3 is 16 residues.

V and J are TRBV7-2 and TRBJ2-5; the match to TRBD1 covers 7 bases. The DNA end lines up better with TRBJ2-7; the J call may be wrong. Germline V gene lookup returns CDR1 SGHTA and CDR2 FQGNSA. The CDR3 covers 15 residues. The CDR3 here is CASSLSGTAQYEQYF. The CDR3 DNA sequence: TGTGCCAGCAGCTTATCCGGGACAGCCCAATACGAGCAGTACTTC.

This clone has just one count. This sequence joins TRBV4-2 and TRBJ2-3; D ambiguous. CDR1 and CDR2 from the germline V gene are LGHNA and YNFKEQ. V gave up 5 bases and J gave up 3 bases, with 18 bases separating them. CDR3 length: 16 amino acids. Here the CDR3 reads CASSDRNYQATDTQYF. Written as DNA, the CDR3 is TGTGCCAGCAGCGATCGCAACTACCAAGCAACAGATACGCAGTATTTT.

The gene calls are TRBV5-1 and TRBJ1-2, with 9 nucleotides matching TRBD1. The CDR3 consists of 15 residues. V dropped 1 base and J dropped 4; count of bases not matched to a gene: 5. Germline lookup yields CDR1 SGHRS and CDR2 YFSETQ. The chain's CDR3 is CASSLTGGGGYGYTF. For the CDR3, the DNA is TGCGCCAGCAGCTTGACAGGGGGCGGCGGCTATGGCTACACCTTC.

With respect to this clone: A much larger clonotype is one base distant, so this may be a read error. Other DNA sequences within the sample encode an identical CDR3. The V gene is TRBV5-4, the J gene TRBJ2-7; TRBD1 agrees at 11 bases. V shed 4 bases and J 4 bases; nucleotides not matched to a gene: 7. The germline CDR1 and CDR2 sequences are SGHNT and YYREEE (reference sequence). The CDR3 has 15 residues. The CDR3 region has the DNA TGTGCCAGCAGCCTAGGTGGGACAGGGGGATACGAGCAGTACTTC. It codes for CASSLGGTGGYEQYF.

This sequence joins TRBV7-9 and TRBJ2-1; possibly TRBD1 for D (6 bases). V lost 7 bases and J 0 bases, leaving 13 bases between the germline ends. Germline loops: CDR1 SEHNR, CDR2 FQNEAQ (reference sequence). The CDR3 length is 15 residues. The CDR3: CASIRTGPSYNEQFF. The CDR3 DNA reads as TGTGCCAGCATCAGAACAGGGCCCTCCTACAATGAGCAGTTCTTC.

The chain links TRBV5-1 to TRBJ2-5; D is possibly TRBD1 or TRBD2 (7 bases each). CDR3 length: 16 amino acids. The V gene lost 2 bases and the J gene lost 4 bases, with 18 bases spanning the gap. CDR1 SGHRS and CDR2 YFSETQ come from the germline V gene. The CDR3 spells CASSLTARGGAETQYF. CDR3 nucleotide sequence: TGCGCCAGCAGCTTAACCGCCAGGGGGGGAGCAGAGACCCAGTACTTC. Full variable domain (rest looked up from reference TRBV5-1 and TRBJ2-5): KAGVTQTPRYLIKTRGQQVTLSCSPISGHRSVSWYQQTPGQGLQFLFEYFSETQRNKGNFPGRFSGRQFSNSRSEMNVSTLELGDSALYLCASSLTARGGAETQYFGPGTRLLVL.

Note on this clone: At one boundary the junction diverges from the germline segment, which might be a read error. The V call is TRBV5-4, the J call TRBJ1-5; 7 nucleotides match TRBD1. The CDR3 sequence is 16 residues long. Germline V gene lookup returns CDR1 SGHNT and CDR2 YYREEE (reference sequence). The CDR3 loop reads CASSQGTENSNQPQHF. The CDR3 DNA follows: TGCGCCAGCAGCCAGGGGACAGAAAATAGCAATCAGCCCCAGCATTTT.

The gene calls are TRBV19 and TRBJ1-1; D call uncertain. CDR3 length equals 13 residues. Trimming stripped 5 bases from V and 1 base from J, with 8 bases between. Germline CDR1 and CDR2: LNHDA and SQIVND (reference sequence). CDR3 nucleotide sequence: TGTGCCAGTAGTTGGACGGGGAACACTGAAGCTTTCTTT. This codes for CASSWTGNTEAFF.

This clone was recorded a few times. The chain has TRBV7-3 and TRBJ2-5, with 7 bases identical to TRBD1. The V segment lost 5 bases and the J segment 2 bases; nucleotides outside the gene matches: 8. The germline V gene encodes CDR1 SGHTA and CDR2 FQGTGA. The CDR3 totals 15 residues. The chain's CDR3 is CASSPLGQPQETQYF. As DNA, the CDR3 is TGTGCCAGCAGCCCTCTGGGACAGCCGCAAGAGACCCAGTACTTC.

This sequence joins TRBV16 and TRBJ2-7, with TRBD1 identical over 8 bases. Germline CDR1 KGHSY, CDR2 FQNENV. This CDR3 region has 13 residues. The trim removed 4 bases at V and 7 bases at J, leaving 6 bases unmatched. The CDR3 loop reads CASSLDRGEEQYF. CDR3 bases: TGTGCCAGCAGCCTTGACAGGGGAGAAGAGCAGTACTTC.

The chain uses TRBV7-2 and TRBJ2-1; 7 bases map to TRBD2. CDR1 is SGHTA, CDR2 FQGNSA, per germline. The CDR3 consists of 14 residues. V shed 2 bases, J shed 9 bases, and the junction held 7 bases outside the gene matches. The CDR3 DNA reads TGTGCCAGCAGCTTATGGGAGGGTAGTCGTGAGCAGTTCTTC. It encodes CASSLWEGSREQFF.

The chain couples TRBV9 to TRBJ1-2, with TRBD1 matching 10 bases. The CDR3 covers 15 residues. V dropped 2 bases and J dropped 7; count of bases not matched to a gene: 8. Germline V gives CDR1 SGDLS, CDR2 YYNGEE. The DNA for the CDR3 is TGTGCCAGCAGCGTCTCCGGGACAGGGGTTGGTGGCTACACCTTC. This sequence encodes CASSVSGTGVGGYTF.

The chain couples TRBV7-8 to TRBJ1-1, with D possibly being TRBD1 (6 bases). V lost 5 bases and J lost 4, with 11 bases in between. The length of the CDR3 is 13 residues. Germline CDR1 and CDR2: SGHVS and FQNEAQ. The CDR3 coding sequence is TGTGCCAGCAGCGTTACAGGGACCACTGAAGCTTTCTTT. Its protein is CASSVTGTTEAFF.

This clone was counted once. This chain links TRBV18 with TRBJ1-5, with 8 bases matching TRBD1. The CDR3 sequence is 15 residues long. Unmatched junction bases numbered 5, after V lost 2 bases and J lost 5 bases. CDR1 is KGHSH and CDR2 is LQKENI in the germline V gene. The CDR3 nucleotides are TGTGCCAGCTCACCATCGGCAGGGGGCCATCAGCCCCAGCATTTT. Translating it yields CASSPSAGGHQPQHF.